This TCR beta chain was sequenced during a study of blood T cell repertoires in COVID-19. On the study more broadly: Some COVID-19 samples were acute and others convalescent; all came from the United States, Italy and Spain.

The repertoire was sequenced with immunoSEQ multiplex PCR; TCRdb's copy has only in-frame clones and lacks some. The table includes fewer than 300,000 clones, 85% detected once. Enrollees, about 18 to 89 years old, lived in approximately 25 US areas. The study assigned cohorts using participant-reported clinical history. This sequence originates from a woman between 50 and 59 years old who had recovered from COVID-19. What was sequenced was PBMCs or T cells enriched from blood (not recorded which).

The CDR3 bases are TGTGCCAGCAGCCCGACCCGGACAGGCTTCACGGCTTTCTTT. Amino acids: CASSPTRTGFTAFF. The V call is TRBV7-8, the J call TRBJ1-1; 7 bases fit TRBD1. The CDR3 is 14 residues long. The junction had 14 bases not matched to a gene; V was cut back by 5 bases and J by 11 bases. Per the germline V gene, CDR1 is SGHVS and CDR2 is FQNEAQ.